The entry below gives a single T cell receptor (beta chain) sequence along with its context. Its target is unknown. The sample is drawn from a study of shared clonotypes between healthy human individuals. General observations from the study: Approximately 5% was the fraction of naive CD4 clonotypes found shared across a few donors.

Sorted-subset replicate PCR reactions were performed with 150 to 200 ng DNA, corresponding to roughly 31,000 T cell genomes. Clones were read by immunoSEQ multiplex PCR, and TCRdb kept only the in-frame ones, dropping some. Among about 1.1 million clones, around 77% were seen once, and the ten largest hold 0.85% to 1%. After removal of 1 base from V and 5 bases from J, the junction contained 3 bases not matched to a gene. Germline CDR1 is LGHNA and CDR2 is YNFKEQ. This CDR3 region has 15 residues. The gene calls are TRBV4-2 and TRBJ2-1; TRBD2 agrees at 9 bases. The sequenced sample consisted of memory CD4+ T cells from PBMCs. Subset in this sample: CD45RA-negative fraction. This clonotype was sampled from a man aged 18 to 30 in good health. Some clones in this sample may be carry-over from other donors' samples. CDR3 sequence: CASSQVSSGDNEQFF. For the CDR3, the DNA is TGTGCCAGCAGCCAAGTCTCTAGCGGGGACAATGAGCAGTTCTTC.